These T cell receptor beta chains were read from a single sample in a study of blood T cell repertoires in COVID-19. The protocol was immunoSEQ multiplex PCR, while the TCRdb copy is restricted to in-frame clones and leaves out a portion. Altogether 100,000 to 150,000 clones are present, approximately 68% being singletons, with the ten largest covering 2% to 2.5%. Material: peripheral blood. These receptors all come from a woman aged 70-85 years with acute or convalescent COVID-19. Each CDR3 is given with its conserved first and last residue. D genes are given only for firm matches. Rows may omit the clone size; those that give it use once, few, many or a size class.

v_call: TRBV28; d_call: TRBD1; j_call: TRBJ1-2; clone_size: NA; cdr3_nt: TGTGCCAGCAGCCCTACAGGGGAGAGGGGTGGCTACACCTTC; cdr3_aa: CASSPTGERGGYTF
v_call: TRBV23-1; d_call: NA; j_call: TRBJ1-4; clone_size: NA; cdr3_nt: TGCGCCAGCAGTCAATCGGTCGACAGTTCAACTAATGAAAAACTGTTTTTT; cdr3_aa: CASSQSVDSSTNEKLFF
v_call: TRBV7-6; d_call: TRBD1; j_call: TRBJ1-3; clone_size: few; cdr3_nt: TGTGCCAGCAGCCCCGGGACAGTCGGCTCTGGAAACACCATATATTTT; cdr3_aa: CASSPGTVGSGNTIYF
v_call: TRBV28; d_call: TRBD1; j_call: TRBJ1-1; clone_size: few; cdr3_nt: TGTGCCAGCATTACAGGGGGCTTGAACACTGAAGCTTTCTTT; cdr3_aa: CASITGGLNTEAFF
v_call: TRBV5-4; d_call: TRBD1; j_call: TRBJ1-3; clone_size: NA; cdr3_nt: TGTGCCAGCAGCCCAGGGGGCTCTGGAAACACCATATATTTT; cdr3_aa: CASSPGGSGNTIYF
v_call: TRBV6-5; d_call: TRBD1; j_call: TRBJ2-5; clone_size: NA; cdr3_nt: TGTGCCAGCAGTACGGGACAGGGGGCAGAAAAGACCCAGTACTTC; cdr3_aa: CASSTGQGAEKTQYF
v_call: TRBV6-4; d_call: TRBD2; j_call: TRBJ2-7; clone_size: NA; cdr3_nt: TGTGCCAGCAGTGAGACTAGCGGCTCCTACGAGCAGTACTTC; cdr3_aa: CASSETSGSYEQYF
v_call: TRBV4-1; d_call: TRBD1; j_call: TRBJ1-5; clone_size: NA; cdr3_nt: TGCGCCAGCAGCCAGGGACAGTACAATCAGCCCCAGCATTTT; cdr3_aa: CASSQGQYNQPQHF
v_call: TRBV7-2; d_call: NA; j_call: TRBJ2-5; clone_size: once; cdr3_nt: TGTGCCAGCAGCCCACCCTTTAGTTGGGAGACCCAGTACTTC; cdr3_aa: CASSPPFSWETQYF
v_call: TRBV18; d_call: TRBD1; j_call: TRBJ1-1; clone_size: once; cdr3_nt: TGTGCCAGCTCAAGGGACAGGCTGAACACTGAAGCTTTCTTT; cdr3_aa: CASSRDRLNTEAFF
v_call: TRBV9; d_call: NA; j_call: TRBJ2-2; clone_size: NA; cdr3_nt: TGTGCCAGCAGCGTTGGACAGGGACTAGCAGCGAACACCGGGGAGCTGTTTTTT; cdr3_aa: CASSVGQGLAANTGELFF
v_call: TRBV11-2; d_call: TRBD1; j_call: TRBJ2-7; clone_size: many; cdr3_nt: TGTGCCAGCAGCCCAATACAGGGGACCTCCTACGAGCAGTACTTC; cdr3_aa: CASSPIQGTSYEQYF
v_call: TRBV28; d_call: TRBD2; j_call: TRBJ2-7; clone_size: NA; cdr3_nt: TGTGCCACCGTATGGGGGGGCTCCTACGAGCAGTACTTC; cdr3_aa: CATVWGGSYEQYF
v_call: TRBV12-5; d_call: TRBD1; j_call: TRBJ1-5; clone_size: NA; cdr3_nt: TGTGCTAGTGGCACCCAGGGGGCTGATCAGCCCCAGCATTTT; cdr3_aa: CASGTQGADQPQHF
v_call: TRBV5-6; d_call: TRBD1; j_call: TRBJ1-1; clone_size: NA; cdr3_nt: TGTGCCAGCAGCCTGGGGACAGGGCGCGGGGCTTTCTTT; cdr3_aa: CASSLGTGRGAFF
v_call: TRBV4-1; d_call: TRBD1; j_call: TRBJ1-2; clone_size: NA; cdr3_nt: TGCGCCAGCAGCCAGGACGACAGGGAAGGTGGCTACACCTTC; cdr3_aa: CASSQDDREGGYTF
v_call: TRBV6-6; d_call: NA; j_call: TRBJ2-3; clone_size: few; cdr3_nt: TGTGCCAGCAGTTCTTCTAGCACAGATACGCAGTATTTT; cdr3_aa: CASSSSSTDTQYF
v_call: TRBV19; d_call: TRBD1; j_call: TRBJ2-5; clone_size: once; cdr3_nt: TGTGCCAGTAGTGGGCTCGGACAGGGGGCTCCAGAGACCCAGTACTTC; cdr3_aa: CASSGLGQGAPETQYF
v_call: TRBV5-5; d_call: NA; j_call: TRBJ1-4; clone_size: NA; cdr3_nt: TGTGCCAGCAGCTTGGGAGTGGTTCCCACTAATGAAAAACTGTTTTTT; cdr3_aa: CASSLGVVPTNEKLFF
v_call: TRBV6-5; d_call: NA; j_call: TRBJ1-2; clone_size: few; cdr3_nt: TGTGCCAGCAGGCCGCGGGACGGAGCTAACTATGGCTACACCTTC; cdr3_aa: CASRPRDGANYGYTF
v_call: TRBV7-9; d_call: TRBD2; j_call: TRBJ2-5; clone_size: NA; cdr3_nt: TGTGCCAGCAGCTTGGGACTAGCGGCCTACCAAGAGACCCAGTACTTC; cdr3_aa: CASSLGLAAYQETQYF
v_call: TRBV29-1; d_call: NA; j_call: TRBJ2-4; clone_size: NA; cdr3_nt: TGCAGCGTTTGCAGTGGCCTTCTGGACATTCAGTACTTC; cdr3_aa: CSVCSGLLDIQYF
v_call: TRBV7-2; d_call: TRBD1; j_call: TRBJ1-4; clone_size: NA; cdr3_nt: TGTGCCAGCAGCTTAGACAGGGGGGAAAAACTGTTTTTT; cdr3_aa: CASSLDRGEKLFF
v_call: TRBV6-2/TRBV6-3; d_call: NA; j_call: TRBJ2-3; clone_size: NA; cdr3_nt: TGTGCCAGCAGTTACAGGAGCAACACAGATACGCAGTATTTT; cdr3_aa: CASSYRSNTDTQYF
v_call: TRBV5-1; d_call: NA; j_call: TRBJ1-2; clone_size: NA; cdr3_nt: TGCGCCAGCAGCCTGGAGAGGGACTATGGCTACACCTTC; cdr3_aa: CASSLERDYGYTF
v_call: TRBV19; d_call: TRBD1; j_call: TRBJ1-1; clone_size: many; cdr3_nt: TGTGCCAGTATCCCGACAGGGGCATTGACTGAAGCTTTCTTT; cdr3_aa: CASIPTGALTEAFF
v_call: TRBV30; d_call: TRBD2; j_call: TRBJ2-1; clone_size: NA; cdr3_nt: TGTGCCTGGAGTTCCGGGACTAGCGGGAGACGGGTTGGTGAGCAGTTCTTC; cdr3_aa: CAWSSGTSGRRVGEQFF
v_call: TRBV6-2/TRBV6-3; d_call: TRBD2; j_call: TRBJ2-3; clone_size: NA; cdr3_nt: TGTGCCAGCAGTTACTCCCGGGAGGGGAGGACAGATACGCAGTATTTT; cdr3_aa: CASSYSREGRTDTQYF
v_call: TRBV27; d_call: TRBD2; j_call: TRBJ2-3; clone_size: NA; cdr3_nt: TGTGCCAGCAACAAACTGGGACTAGAAACCACAGATACGCAGTATTTT; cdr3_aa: CASNKLGLETTDTQYF
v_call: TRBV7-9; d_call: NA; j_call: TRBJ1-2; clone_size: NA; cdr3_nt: TGTGCCAGCAGCTTCACTTCGGGAGAGCATGGCTACACCTTC; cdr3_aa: CASSFTSGEHGYTF
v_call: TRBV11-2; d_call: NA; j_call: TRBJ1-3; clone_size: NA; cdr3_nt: TGTGCCAGCAGCTTTGGCGGAGACACCATATATTTT; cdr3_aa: CASSFGGDTIYF
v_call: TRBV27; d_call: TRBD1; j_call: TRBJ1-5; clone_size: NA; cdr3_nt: TGTGCCAGCAGTTTCCACGGACAGGGCAATCAGCCCCAGCATTTT; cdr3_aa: CASSFHGQGNQPQHF
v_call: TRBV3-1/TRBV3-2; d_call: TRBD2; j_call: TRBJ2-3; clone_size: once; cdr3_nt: TGTGCCAGCAGCCAAAAACGGACTAGCGGGGTTTTTTACGACACAGATACGCAGTATTTT; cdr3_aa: CASSQKRTSGVFYDTDTQYF
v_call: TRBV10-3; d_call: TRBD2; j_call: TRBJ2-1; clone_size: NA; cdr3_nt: TGTGCCATCAGTGAGTCAGGTAGCGGGACCTTATACAATGAGCAGTTCTTC; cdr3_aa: CAISESGSGTLYNEQFF
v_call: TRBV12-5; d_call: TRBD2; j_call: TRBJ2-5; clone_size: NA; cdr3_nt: TGTGCTAGTGCCCCGGGACTAGCGGGGCAAGAGACCCAGTACTTC; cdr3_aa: CASAPGLAGQETQYF
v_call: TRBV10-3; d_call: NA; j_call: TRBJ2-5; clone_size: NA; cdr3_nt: TGTGCCATCAGTCCCCCCGCGACCGGGGGGCCCCAGTACTTC; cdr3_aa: CAISPPATGGPQYF
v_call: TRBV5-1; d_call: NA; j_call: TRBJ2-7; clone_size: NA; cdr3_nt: TGCGCCAGCAGTCGGGACATTTCCTACGAGCAGTACTTC; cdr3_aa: CASSRDISYEQYF
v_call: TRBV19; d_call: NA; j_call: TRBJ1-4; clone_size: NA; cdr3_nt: TGTGCCACCCGACAGCTAACTAATGAAAAACTGTTTTTT; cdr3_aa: CATRQLTNEKLFF
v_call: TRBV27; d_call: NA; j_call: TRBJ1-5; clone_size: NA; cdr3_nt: TGTGCCAGCAGTCCCACGGAGGGCAGAAGGGTTGTTCAGCCCCAGCATTTT; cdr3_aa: CASSPTEGRRVVQPQHF
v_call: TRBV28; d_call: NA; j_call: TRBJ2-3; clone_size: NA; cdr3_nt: TGTGCCAGCAGCTCGATTGGAGGGCCAGATACGCAGTATTTT; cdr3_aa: CASSSIGGPDTQYF
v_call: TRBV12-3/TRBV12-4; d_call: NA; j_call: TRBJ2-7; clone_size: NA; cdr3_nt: TGTGCCAGCAGACAGGGATCCTACGAGCAGTACTTC; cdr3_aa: CASRQGSYEQYF
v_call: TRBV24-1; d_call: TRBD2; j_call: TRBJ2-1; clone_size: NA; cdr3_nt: TGTGCCACCGGGGGGGACCAGAACTACAATGAGCAGTTCTTC; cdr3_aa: CATGGDQNYNEQFF
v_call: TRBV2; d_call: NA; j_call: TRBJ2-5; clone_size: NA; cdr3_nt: TGTGCCAGCACCGAGAATAGGGGTGCCCAGTACTTC; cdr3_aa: CASTENRGAQYF
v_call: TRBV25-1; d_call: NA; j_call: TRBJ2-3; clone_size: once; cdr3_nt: TGTGCCAGCAGTGAATCCCTGGGACATCCCCTGGATACGCAGTATTTT; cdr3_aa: CASSESLGHPLDTQYF
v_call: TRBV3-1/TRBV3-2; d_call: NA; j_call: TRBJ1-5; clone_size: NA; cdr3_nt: TGTGCCAGCAGCCGAGGGACACACAATCAGCCCCAGCATTTT; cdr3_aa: CASSRGTHNQPQHF
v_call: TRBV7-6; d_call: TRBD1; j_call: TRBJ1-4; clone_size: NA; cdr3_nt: TGTGCCAGCAGCTTGGACAGGGAGGGAGAAAAACTGTTTTTT; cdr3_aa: CASSLDREGEKLFF
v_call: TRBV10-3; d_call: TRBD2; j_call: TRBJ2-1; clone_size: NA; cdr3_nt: TGTGCCATCAGTGAGTCGAACGGGAGGCGTTACAATGAGCAGTTCTTC; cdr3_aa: CAISESNGRRYNEQFF
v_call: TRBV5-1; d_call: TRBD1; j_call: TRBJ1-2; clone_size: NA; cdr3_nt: TGCGCCAGCAGCTTGGCCGGGACAGCTAACTATGGCTACACCTTC; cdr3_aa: CASSLAGTANYGYTF
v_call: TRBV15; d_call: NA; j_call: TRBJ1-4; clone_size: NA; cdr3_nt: TGTGCCACCAGCGGAAGTTATCTCGGGAGTGAAAAACTGTTTTTT; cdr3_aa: CATSGSYLGSEKLFF
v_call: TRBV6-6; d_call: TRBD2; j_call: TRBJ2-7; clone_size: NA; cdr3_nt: TGTGCCAGCGCCTTGAGCGGGAGGAGGAGCTCCTACGAGCAGTACTTC; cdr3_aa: CASALSGRRSSYEQYF
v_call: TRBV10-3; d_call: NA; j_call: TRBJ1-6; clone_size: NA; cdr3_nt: TGTGCCATCAGAGATGAAGGGGACTATTCACCCCTCCACTTT; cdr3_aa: CAIRDEGDYSPLHF
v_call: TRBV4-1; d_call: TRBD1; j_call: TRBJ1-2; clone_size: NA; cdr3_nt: TGCGCCAGCAGCCTTAATGCTCGGACAGGGCGGGATGGCTACACCTTC; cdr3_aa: CASSLNARTGRDGYTF
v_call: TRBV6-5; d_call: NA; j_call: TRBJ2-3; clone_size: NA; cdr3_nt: TGTGCCAGCAGTCGAGACACAGATACGCAGTATTTT; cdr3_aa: CASSRDTDTQYF
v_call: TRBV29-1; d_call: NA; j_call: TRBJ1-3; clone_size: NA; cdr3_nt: TGCAGCGTTGATGGGGGGGCAGTGGCTGGAAACACCATATATTTT; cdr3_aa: CSVDGGAVAGNTIYF
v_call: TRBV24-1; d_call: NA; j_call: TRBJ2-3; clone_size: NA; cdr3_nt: TGTGCCACCAGTGGAGGACTGGGACACGCAGATACGCAGTATTTT; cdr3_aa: CATSGGLGHADTQYF
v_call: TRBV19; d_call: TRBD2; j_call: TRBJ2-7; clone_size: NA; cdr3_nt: TGTGCCAGTAGTATAGGACTAGCGGGAGTCTCCTCCGAGCAGTACTTC; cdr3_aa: CASSIGLAGVSSEQYF
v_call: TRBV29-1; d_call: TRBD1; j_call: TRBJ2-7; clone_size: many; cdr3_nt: TGCAGCGTTGAAGGCAGCCCCGGGACAGGGGGCTCCTACGAGCAGTACTTC; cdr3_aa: CSVEGSPGTGGSYEQYF